These 15 T cell receptor beta chains came from one sample sequenced in a study of blood T cell repertoires in COVID-19 (dated by TCRdb to about 2020). The library came from the immunoSEQ multiplex PCR assay. What TCRdb holds here is the immuneACCESS table cut down to in-frame rearrangements. Part of the clones is not present; checked against another copy, under half of the missing clones reflect an unresolved V gene, and the others are unexplained. The sample contains roughly 480,000 clones, 89% of them found a single time. The biggest ten clones account for roughly 1% of the sample. The specimen was peripheral blood. The source is a young man with COVID-19, enrolled during active disease.

This clone was picked up a small number of times. The chain employs TRBV7-9 and TRBJ2-1; TRBD2 aligns across 12 bases. The CDR3 is 17 amino acids. Germline values: CDR1 SEHNR, CDR2 FQNEAQ (reference sequence). V shed 0 bases, J shed 4 bases, and the junction held 4 bases outside the gene matches. CDR3 sequence reads: CASSLALAGGVYNEQFF. The CDR3 nucleotides read TGTGCCAGCAGCTTAGCCCTAGCGGGGGGGGTATACAATGAGCAGTTCTTC.

This chain joins TRBV6-5 and TRBJ1-1, with a possible D match to TRBD1 (6 bases). This CDR3 contains 16 residues. Germline V gives CDR1 MNHEY, CDR2 SVGAGI. Trimming pared 3 bases from V and 1 base from J, leaving 15 bases between. The chain's CDR3 is CASSYSETGSNTEAFF. In DNA, the CDR3 is TGTGCCAGCAGTTATTCGGAAACAGGGTCGAACACTGAAGCTTTCTTT.

The chain combines TRBV18 with TRBJ1-5; 8 positions match TRBD1. The germline V gene has CDR1 KGHSH and CDR2 LQKENI. V lost 3 bases to trimming and J lost 7 bases; unmatched junction nucleotides: 5. The CDR3 has 14 residues. As DNA, the CDR3 is TGTGCCAGCTCACCGGGGACAGGTGAACAGCCCCAGCATTTT. Translation gives CASSPGTGEQPQHF.

This chain joins TRBV2 and TRBJ2-7; 8 nucleotides agree with TRBD1. Germline loops: CDR1 SNHLY, CDR2 FYNNEI. V was clipped by 8 bases and J by 2 bases; unmatched bases: 8. The CDR3 runs 14 residues. The CDR3 nucleotides read TGTGCCAGCGGCTCAGGACAGGGCGCCTACGAGCAGTACTTC. The encoded protein is CASGSGQGAYEQYF.

The rearrangement links TRBV2 to TRBJ1-3; D ambiguous. CDR3 length: 16 residues. Germline V gives CDR1 SNHLY, CDR2 FYNNEI. The germline V and J ends were trimmed by 2 bases and 0 bases, with 11 bases remaining between them. CDR3 sequence reads: CASSESPADSGNTIYF. The CDR3 nucleotides read TGTGCCAGCAGTGAATCCCCCGCAGACTCTGGAAACACCATATATTTT.

The chain combines TRBV29-1 with TRBJ1-5; maybe TRBD1 (6 bases). The V and J ends lost 6 bases and 4 bases respectively, with 10 bases between them. The CDR3 runs to 12 residues. Germline assignment: CDR1 SQVTM and CDR2 ANQGSEA. The CDR3 loop is CSVGDINQPQHF. The CDR3 nucleotides are TGCAGCGTCGGGGACATAAATCAGCCCCAGCATTTT. Using reference TRBV29-1 and TRBJ1-5 for the parts outside the CDR3, the full variable domain is SAVISQKPSRDICQRGTSLTIQCQVDSQVTMMFWYRQQPGQSLTLIATANQGSEATYESGFVIDKFPISRPNLTFSTLTVSNMSPEDSSIYLCSVGDINQPQHFGDGTRLSIL.

V is TRBV29-1 and J is TRBJ1-2; 8 bases are shared with TRBD1. Germline V gives CDR1 SQVTM, CDR2 ANQGSEA. This CDR3 contains 14 residues. V gave up 4 bases and J gave up 4 bases; unmatched junction bases: 8. The CDR3 DNA reads as TGCAGCGTTGTGCCGACAGGGGAGAGCTATGGCTACACCTTC. As protein: CSVVPTGESYGYTF.

The V gene is TRBV11-3, the J gene TRBJ2-7; 12 positions agree with TRBD2. This CDR3 region has 17 residues. With 3 bases clipped from V and 4 bases from J, the junction kept 10 bases outside the gene matches. CDR1 and CDR2 from the germline V gene are SGHNT and YENEEA. CDR3 loop: CASSFLAGGTYSYEQYF. As DNA, the CDR3 is TGTGCCAGCAGCTTTCTAGCGGGAGGGACCTACAGTTACGAGCAGTACTTC.

The V call is TRBV27, the J call TRBJ2-3, with D tentatively TRBD1 (6 bases). This CDR3 is built from 11 residues. V shed 8 bases and J shed 6 bases, with 9 bases lying between them. Germline V gene lookup returns CDR1 MNHEY and CDR2 SMNVEV (reference sequence). Here the CDR3 reads CASGTGDTQYF. The DNA of the CDR3 is TGTGCCAGCGGAACAGGGGATACGCAGTATTTT.

The chain joins TRBV24-1 to TRBJ2-1, with 7 bases matching TRBD2. Germline CDR1 KGHDR, CDR2 SFDVKD. The V and J ends lost 5 bases and 0 bases, in that order; junction bases with no gene match: 9. The CDR3 consists of 17 residues. CDR3 DNA sequence: TGTGCCACCAGTGCGACACGGGACTACCCCTCCTACAATGAGCAGTTCTTC. Translated: CATSATRDYPSYNEQFF.

The chain joins TRBV5-1 to TRBJ1-1; D perhaps matches TRBD1 (5 bases). Germline CDR1 is SGHRS and CDR2 is YFSETQ. The CDR3 runs 13 residues. Trimming cost V 0 bases and J 7 bases, with 10 bases left between them. The CDR3 protein is CASSLEGVGEAFF. CDR3 nucleotide sequence: TGCGCCAGCAGCTTGGAAGGGGTTGGTGAAGCTTTCTTT.

The chain recombines TRBV6-1 with TRBJ2-5; D possibly corresponds to TRBD1 (6 bases). The ends were cut back, 4 bases at V and 5 bases at J, with 20 bases in the middle. The CDR3 contains 16 residues. Germline V CDR1 and CDR2: MNHNS, SASEGT. The CDR3 DNA reads as TGTGCCAGCAGTGCCAACTTACAGGGACCTCGGGAGACCCAGTACTTC. It codes for CASSANLQGPRETQYF.

The chain carries TRBV19 and TRBJ1-6; the D gene is possibly TRBD1 (5 bases). The CDR3 is 13 residues long. Per germline, CDR1 LNHDA and CDR2 SQIVND (reference sequence). Trimming removed 6 bases at V and 7 bases at J, with 10 bases between. The chain's CDR3 is CASRESGNSPLHF. CDR3 sequence (DNA): TGTGCCAGTAGAGAATCAGGGAATTCACCCCTCCACTTT.

The gene calls are TRBV7-8 and TRBJ2-5, with D tentatively TRBD2 (6 bases). Germline assignment: CDR1 SGHVS and CDR2 FQNEAQ. The CDR3 extends over 15 amino acids. Deletions cut 3 bases from V and 3 bases from J, with 14 bases between. The CDR3 DNA reads as TGTGCCAGCAGCTTTAGGGGACTCTCTAAAGAGACCCAGTACTTC. Amino acid sequence: CASSFRGLSKETQYF.

V gene TRBV10-2 combines with J gene TRBJ2-3; D remains ambiguous. Trimming pared 2 bases from V and 9 bases from J, leaving 3 bases between. The CDR3 extends over 10 amino acids. Per the germline V gene, CDR1 is WSHSY and CDR2 is SAAADI. The CDR3, as DNA: TGCGCCAGCAGTGAGAGCACGCAGTATTTT. Residues: CASSESTQYF.